Presented here are 18 T cell receptor beta chains from one specimen sequenced in a study of OX40 agonist ivuxolimab in advanced cancers. Clones were read by immunoSEQ multiplex PCR, and TCRdb kept only the in-frame ones, dropping some. The table records around 100,000 clones, 89% of them present only once. This sample comprised CD4+ or CD8+ T cells sorted from blood, obtained in a trial of the OX40 agonist ivuxolimab. Source of these receptors: an adult with an advanced solid tumor such as melanoma, head and neck, liver or kidney cancer.

V and J are TRBV28 and TRBJ1-2; D gene unclear. V was clipped by 7 bases and J by 2 bases, with 14 bases between them. The CDR3 runs to 14 residues. Germline values: CDR1 MDHEN, CDR2 SYDVKM. The CDR3 coding sequence is TGTGCCAGCACCTTCGGCGGGAAGAACTATGGCTACACCTTC. It translates to CASTFGGKNYGYTF.

The chain joins TRBV20-1 to TRBJ1-2; the D is unclear. This CDR3 spans 9 amino acids. V was cut by 1 base and J by 8 bases, with 2 bases left in between. Germline CDR1 reads DFQATT; CDR2 reads SNEGSKA (reference sequence). The CDR3 DNA sequence: TGCAGTGCTAGAGGGGGCTACACCTTC. Translation gives CSARGGYTF.

The gene calls are TRBV30 and TRBJ2-5, with D possibly matching TRBD1 (6 bases). Between the trimmed V and J ends, which lost 1 base and 1 base, there was a span of 7 bases. The CDR3 length is 13 residues. Germline lookup yields CDR1 GTSNPN and CDR2 SVGIG (reference sequence). CDR3 region: CAWSGGLQETQYF. DNA for the CDR3: TGTGCCTGGAGTGGGGGGCTCCAAGAGACCCAGTACTTC.

This rearrangement joins TRBV19 to TRBJ1-2; 7 nucleotides align to TRBD1. The germline gives CDR1 LNHDA, CDR2 SQIVND (reference sequence). Trimming at V came to 4 bases and at J to 8 bases, leaving 7 bases not matched to a gene. CDR3 length equals 13 residues. Here the CDR3 reads CASSTSTGDGYTF. CDR3 bases: TGTGCCAGTAGTACATCAACAGGGGACGGCTACACCTTC.

This clone was seen just once. The chain carries TRBV9 and TRBJ1-1; 9 nucleotides line up with TRBD1. The CDR3 is 17 amino acids. The ends lost 2 bases at V and 1 base at J; junction bases unmatched: 9. Germline lookup yields CDR1 SGDLS and CDR2 YYNGEE. In nucleotides, the CDR3 is TGTGCCAGCAGCGTGGGTGGACAGGGGAAAAAGAACACTGAAGCTTTCTTT. Amino acid sequence: CASSVGGQGKKNTEAFF. Using reference TRBV9 and TRBJ1-1 for the parts outside the CDR3, the full variable domain is DSGVTQTPKHLITATGQRVTLRCSPRSGDLSVYWYQQSLDQGLQFLIQYYNGEERAKGNILERFSAQQFPDLHSELNLSSLELGDSALYFCASSVGGQGKKNTEAFFGQGTRLTVV.

The rearrangement uses TRBV5-4 and TRBJ2-7; 13 nucleotides match TRBD2. Germline V gene sequence: CDR1 SGHNT, CDR2 YYREEE (reference sequence). The CDR3 contains 15 residues. V lost 4 bases, J lost 3 bases, and 4 bases stayed unmatched. This CDR3 is CASSPRTSGSYEQYF. In nucleotides, the CDR3 is TGTGCCAGCAGCCCGAGGACTAGCGGGAGCTACGAGCAGTACTTC.

The rearrangement joins TRBV5-1 to TRBJ2-5; D unresolved. CDR1 is SGHRS, CDR2 YFSETQ, per germline. This CDR3 contains 14 residues. V was cut by 5 bases and J by 2 bases, with 13 bases left in between. CDR3 coding DNA: TGCGCCAGCAGAAAAACCCGCTTTCAAGAGACCCAGTACTTC. Its protein product is CASRKTRFQETQYF.

The chain employs TRBV7-2 and TRBJ2-5; no clear D gene. There are 15 residues in the CDR3. Germline-derived CDR1 and CDR2 are SGHTA and FQGNSA. V lost 5 bases and J lost 2, with 15 bases in between. The CDR3 protein is CASSLSMGLQETQYF. In DNA form, the CDR3 reads TGTGCCAGCAGCCTAAGCATGGGTCTTCAAGAGACCCAGTACTTC.

V usage is TRBV6-5 and J usage is TRBJ2-7; 11 bases align to TRBD2. The CDR3 is 15 residues long. V was clipped by 6 bases and J by 5 bases; unmatched bases: 9. Germline CDR1 MNHEY, CDR2 SVGAGI. In DNA, the CDR3 is TGTGCCAGCAGATTAGCGGGAGGGCCCCCGAACGAGCAGTACTTC. Protein: CASRLAGGPPNEQYF.

The gene calls are TRBV7-9 and TRBJ2-7; no reliable D call. Trimming stripped 5 bases from V and 6 bases from J, with 14 bases between. The germline V gene encodes CDR1 SEHNR and CDR2 FQNEAQ (reference sequence). The length of the CDR3 is 13 residues. The CDR3 is CASSVQRLGEQYF. Written as DNA, the CDR3 is TGTGCCAGCAGCGTACAGAGGCTTGGCGAGCAGTACTTC.

J is TRBJ1-1 and V is TRBV18; unclear D gene. The CDR3 contains 15 residues. Germline assignment: CDR1 KGHSH and CDR2 LQKENI. The germline V and J ends were trimmed by 4 bases and 1 base, with 13 bases remaining between them. In DNA form, the CDR3 reads TGTGCCAGCTCACGAGGACCCCCTTCGAACACTGAAGCTTTCTTT. It translates to CASSRGPPSNTEAFF. Based on the CDR3 plus reference TRBV18 and TRBJ1-1, the full variable domain is NAGVMQNPRHLVRRRGQEARLRCSPMKGHSHVYWYRQLPEEGLKFMVYLQKENIIDESGMPKERFSAEFPKEGPSILRIQQVVRGDSAAYFCASSRGPPSNTEAFFGQGTRLTVV.

This clone was found once. The chain recombines TRBV19 with TRBJ2-1; 10 bases agree with TRBD2. CDR1 and CDR2 (germline): LNHDA, SQIVND (reference sequence). V was clipped by 6 bases and J by 5 bases; unmatched bases: 7. The CDR3 is 15 residues long. The CDR3 loop reads CASSNALAGNNEQFF. In nucleotides, the CDR3 is TGTGCCAGTAGCAACGCACTAGCGGGAAACAATGAGCAGTTCTTC.

This clone was detected a few times. V and J are TRBV2 and TRBJ1-5; D perhaps matches TRBD1 (5 bases). V was clipped by 4 bases and J by 4 bases, with 17 bases between them. The CDR3 sequence is 16 residues long. Germline V CDR1 and CDR2: SNHLY, FYNNEI. The CDR3 here is CASSVYGAGSNQPQHF. The DNA of the CDR3 is TGTGCCAGCAGTGTCTACGGGGCAGGGTCAAATCAGCCCCAGCATTTT.

The V gene is TRBV7-2, the J gene TRBJ2-1; D perhaps matches TRBD2 (6 bases). This CDR3 is built from 17 residues. From germline, CDR1 is SGHTA and CDR2 FQGNSA. The V end lost 5 bases, the J end lost 5 bases, and 22 bases lay between the germline ends. The CDR3 sequence is CASSHPRQRAGNNEQFF. The CDR3 DNA is TGTGCCAGCAGCCACCCCCGCCAGCGGGCCGGAAACAATGAGCAGTTCTTC.

This chain uses TRBV4-3 with TRBJ2-3, with TRBD2 matching over 15 bases. CDR1 LGHNA and CDR2 YSLEER come from the germline V gene. After removal of 1 base from V and 0 bases from J, the junction contained 5 bases not matched to a gene. The CDR3 runs to 19 residues. The CDR3 DNA reads TGCGCCAGCAGCCAAGCCCCAGGACTAGCGGGAGGGAGCACAGATACGCAGTATTTT. Its protein product is CASSQAPGLAGGSTDTQYF.

The rearrangement joins TRBV23-1 to TRBJ2-5, with 9 positions matching TRBD1. TRBV23-1 is filed as an ORF, its function uncertain. The trim removed 5 bases at V and 2 bases at J, leaving 9 bases unmatched. The CDR3 spans 16 residues. CDR3 DNA sequence: TGCGCCAGCAGTGGCCGGGACAGGGTAAGACAAGAGACCCAGTACTTC. Protein sequence: CASSGRDRVRQETQYF.

The rearrangement joins TRBV7-9 to TRBJ2-7; the D is unclear. CDR1 and CDR2 (germline): SEHNR, FQNEAQ (reference sequence). This CDR3 contains 15 residues. The V and J ends lost 0 bases and 2 bases respectively, with 11 bases between them. The CDR3 region is CASSLAGRVPYEQYF. The CDR3 DNA follows: TGTGCCAGCAGCTTAGCGGGAAGGGTTCCCTACGAGCAGTACTTC.

V and J are TRBV9 and TRBJ1-2; D gene uncertain. With 0 bases removed from V and 4 bases from J, the gap between germline ends came to 10 bases. Germline loops: CDR1 SGDLS, CDR2 YYNGEE. CDR3 length: 14 amino acids. CDR3 residues: CASSVGSAPYGYTF. For the CDR3, the DNA is TGTGCCAGCAGCGTAGGGTCGGCTCCCTATGGCTACACCTTC.